The entry below describes one TCR beta chain. The data were taken from a study of control samples from healthy donors and cancer patients. TCRdb's table, derived via immunoSEQ multiplex PCR, lists solely in-frame clones and lacks some. The sample shows 150,000 to 200,000 clones, 91% of them seen only once. V gave up 3 bases and J gave up 2 bases; unmatched junction bases: 1. This CDR3 has 15 residues. The germline gives CDR1 SGDLS, CDR2 YYNGEE. This clonotype was obtained from a woman aged 25 to 39 in good health. J is TRBJ1-3 and V is TRBV9; TRBD1 agrees at 11 bases. Sequenced input: blood. The CDR3 is CASSGDRGAGNTIYF. The CDR3 bases are TGTGCCAGCAGCGGGGACAGGGGGGCTGGAAACACCATATATTTT. Based on the CDR3 plus reference TRBV9 and TRBJ1-3, the full variable domain is DSGVTQTPKHLITATGQRVTLRCSPRSGDLSVYWYQQSLDQGLQFLIQYYNGEERAKGNILERFSAQQFPDLHSELNLSSLELGDSALYFCASSGDRGAGNTIYFGEGSWLTVV.